This T cell receptor beta chain was observed in a study of T-cell memory formation after mild COVID-19. Study context: Clustering of TCRs was largely donor specific.

General observations from the study: Clones that shrank (day 15 to 85) were balanced CD4/CD8, whereas later expanders leaned CD4+. Second-wave clones reaching peak frequency on day 37 lacked confirmed SARS-CoV-2 specificity.

As for this clonotype: Antigen: not known.

A single record per CDR3 protein comes from TCRdb applying MiXCR to the 5' RACE reads. The data show approximately 560,000 distinct CDR3 sequences, 17% seen once. The CDR3 has 15 residues. V was trimmed by 4 bases and J by 5 bases, leaving 14 bases between them. Germline values: CDR1 LGHDT, CDR2 YNNKEL (reference sequence). Material for sequencing was PBMCs or a T cell subset sorted from them (not recorded which). The source is an adult woman who had mild COVID-19 (a few samples of this study predate the infection). Cell type and time point are not known. The chain has TRBV3-1 and TRBJ2-2, with TRBD2 as a possible D gene (6 bases). The CDR3 protein is CASSPRLGGTGELFF. DNA of the CDR3: TGTGCCAGCAGCCCCCGACTAGGAGGTACCGGGGAGCTGTTTTTT.